The T cell receptor (beta chain) under discussion was sequenced for a study of early T cells in non-severe SARS-CoV-2 infection. Study as a whole: The chains were unpaired, and the sequenced material was bulk RNA from unsorted whole blood. The study's findings and limits: Anti-spike CD8 responses were favored in VDJdb matching, and private and CD4 specificities were missed.

Unique molecular identifiers were attached to individual cDNA molecules. MiXCR, run by TCRdb on the 5' RACE reads, gives a single entry per CDR3 protein. The sample lists tens of thousands of distinct CDR3 sequences, approximately 5.3% seen once, with around 27% in the top ten. To note about this clonotype: Its target is unknown.

The germline V and J ends were trimmed by 7 bases and 10 bases, with 20 bases remaining between them. This CDR3 has 13 residues. The germline V gene has CDR1 SQVTM and CDR2 ANQGSEA. This rearrangement joins TRBV29-1 to TRBJ2-1; TRBD1 might be the D (5 bases). The sequencing sample was made of whole blood. The receptor's source is an adult who was a healthcare worker with PCR-confirmed SARS-CoV-2 infection or an uninfected control (not recorded which). The CDR3 loop is CSADPSPGQEQFF. CDR3 sequence (DNA): TGCAGCGCTGACCCATCCCCAGGGCAGGAGCAGTTCTTC.